These T cell receptor beta chains were read from a single sample in a study of blood T cell repertoires in COVID-19. Assay: immunoSEQ multiplex PCR; the TCRdb copy retains only in-frame clones and omits some. The profile shows some 150,000 clones, 86% of them singletons. The material sequenced was peripheral blood. The receptors shown here come from a woman in her sixties with acute or convalescent COVID-19. CDR3s include the opening cysteine and the closing phenylalanine or tryptophan. The D gene is left open where the match is weak. Size values are once, few and many counts, or a class for expanded clones, and some rows have none.

D gene	J gene	V gene	CDR3 length	clone size	CDR3 protein	CDR3 DNA
.	TRBJ1-6	TRBV4-3	16	.	CASSQVRRLYNSPLHF	TGCGCCAGCAGCCAAGTGCGGCGTCTCTATAATTCACCCCTCCACTTT
.	TRBJ1-4	TRBV6-5	14	.	CASSYSTRIEKLFF	TGTGCCAGCAGTTACTCGACAAGGATTGAAAAACTGTTTTTT
.	TRBJ1-3	TRBV28	19	.	CASSFVLWTEPRSGNTIYF	TGTGCCAGCAGTTTCGTCCTTTGGACAGAGCCACGCTCTGGAAACACCATATATTTT
TRBD2	TRBJ2-7	TRBV11-2	16	medium-sized	CASSFTSGGIPYEQYF	TGTGCCAGCAGCTTTACTAGCGGGGGAATACCCTACGAGCAGTACTTC
TRBD1	TRBJ1-5	TRBV11-1	14	.	CASSSTGGDQPQHF	TGTGCCAGCAGTTCGACAGGGGGCGACCAGCCCCAGCATTTT
.	TRBJ2-3	TRBV19	14	.	CASSQFRGADTQYF	TGTGCCAGTAGTCAGTTCAGGGGAGCAGATACGCAGTATTTT
.	TRBJ1-6	TRBV27	14	few	CASRTLDRSLPLHF	TGTGCCAGCAGAACCTTGGACAGAAGCCTTCCCCTCCACTTT
.	TRBJ2-7	TRBV20-1	14	.	CSASRKRDSYEQYF	TGCAGTGCTAGTCGTAAACGGGACTCCTACGAGCAGTACTTC
TRBD1	TRBJ2-2	TRBV6-5	15	few	CASSSGQSDTGELFF	TGTGCCAGCAGCTCGGGACAGTCGGACACCGGGGAGCTGTTTTTT
.	TRBJ1-1	TRBV18	11	.	CASSPRVEAFF	TGTGCCAGCTCACCCAGGGTAGAAGCTTTCTTT
.	TRBJ1-1	TRBV25-1	11	.	CASSVGLEAFF	TGTGCCAGCAGTGTAGGACTTGAAGCTTTCTTT
.	TRBJ2-5	TRBV11-2	14	.	CASSSSFAKETQYF	TGTGCCAGCAGCTCCAGTTTCGCCAAAGAGACCCAGTACTTC
.	TRBJ1-1	TRBV3-1/TRBV3-2	16	.	CASSQYAGTRETEAFF	TGTGCCAGCAGCCAATATGCCGGGACAAGGGAAACTGAAGCTTTCTTT
.	TRBJ2-7	TRBV24-1	13	.	CATTGGSSYEQYF	TGTGCCACCACCGGGGGAAGCTCCTACGAGCAGTACTTC
TRBD1	TRBJ2-7	TRBV28	14	.	CASTLPGQGVEQYF	TGTGCCAGCACCCTCCCGGGACAGGGGGTGGAGCAGTACTTC
.	TRBJ2-3	TRBV30	13	.	CAWSSLLADTQYF	TGTGCCTGGAGTTCATTACTAGCCGATACGCAGTATTTT
TRBD1	TRBJ2-1	TRBV19	12	.	CASSTRTGRRIF	TGTGCCAGTAGTACTCGGACAGGGAGGCGGATCTTC
.	TRBJ1-1	TRBV27	15	.	CASSLREGMDTEAFF	TGTGCCAGCAGTTTAAGAGAGGGAATGGACACTGAAGCTTTCTTT
.	TRBJ1-4	TRBV29-1	12	.	CSVAHPREKLFF	TGCAGCGTAGCCCATCCCCGTGAAAAACTGTTTTTT
TRBD1	TRBJ2-7	TRBV5-1	15	.	CASSEGTAISYEQYF	TGCGCCAGCAGCGAAGGGACAGCCATATCCTACGAGCAGTACTTC
.	TRBJ1-2	TRBV28	12	once	CASSPRNYGYTF	TGTGCCAGCAGTCCCCGTAACTATGGCTACACCTTC
TRBD1	TRBJ2-7	TRBV5-1	14	once	CASSPGQGPYEQYF	TGCGCCAGCAGCCCCGGACAGGGTCCCTACGAGCAGTACTTC
TRBD1	TRBJ2-2	TRBV7-2	14	once	CASDRALDTGELFF	TGTGCCTCGGACAGGGCTCTAGACACCGGGGAGCTGTTTTTT
TRBD1	TRBJ1-1	TRBV7-2	18	.	CASSLVGQGATTHPEAFF	TGTGCCAGCAGCTTAGTAGGCCAGGGGGCAACAACGCATCCTGAAGCTTTCTTT
.	TRBJ2-7	TRBV6-5	13	.	CATRIGGWGEQYF	TGTGCCACCCGTATAGGGGGATGGGGAGAGCAGTACTTC
TRBD1	TRBJ2-5	TRBV25-1	15	.	CASSPNRGMGETQYF	TGTGCCAGCAGTCCAAACAGGGGAATGGGAGAGACCCAGTACTTC
TRBD1	TRBJ1-4	TRBV30	13	.	CACSQGANEKLFF	TGTGCCTGTTCTCAGGGGGCTAATGAAAAACTGTTTTTT
TRBD1	TRBJ1-5	TRBV2	12	few	CAIQGPNQPQHF	TGTGCCATACAGGGGCCCAATCAGCCCCAGCATTTT
.	TRBJ2-2	TRBV5-4	15	.	CASSLADRNTGELFF	TGTGCCAGCAGCTTGGCCGACAGGAACACCGGGGAGCTGTTTTTT
TRBD2	TRBJ2-1	TRBV5-1	15	.	CASSLGLAGHNEQFF	TGCGCCAGCAGCTTGGGGCTAGCGGGCCACAATGAGCAGTTCTTC
TRBD1	TRBJ1-6	TRBV7-8	16	.	CASSPDRGGGSSPLHF	TGTGCCAGCAGCCCAGACAGGGGTGGCGGTAGTTCACCCCTCCACTTT
TRBD1	TRBJ1-1	TRBV5-6	16	once	CASTSIRGTGNTEAFF	TGTGCCAGCACCTCAATCCGGGGGACAGGGAACACTGAAGCTTTCTTT
TRBD1	TRBJ1-2	TRBV5-1	14	.	CASSLQDRADGYTF	TGCGCCAGCAGCTTACAGGACAGGGCGGACGGCTACACCTTC
TRBD1	TRBJ2-1	TRBV7-2	15	.	CASSPRDRFYNEQFF	TGTGCCAGCAGCCCCCGGGACAGGTTTTACAATGAGCAGTTCTTC
.	TRBJ1-5	TRBV12-5	12	.	CASGFSGQPQHF	TGTGCTAGTGGTTTTAGTGGTCAGCCCCAGCATTTT
TRBD1	TRBJ2-7	TRBV11-3	16	few	CASSHQTGQGSNEQYF	TGTGCCAGCAGCCACCAGACGGGACAGGGTAGCAACGAGCAGTACTTC
TRBD1	TRBJ1-2	TRBV29-1	12	.	CSVDEGAKGYTF	TGCAGCGTTGACGAGGGGGCAAAGGGCTACACCTTC
TRBD2	TRBJ2-2	TRBV5-1	17	.	CASSLGGSRANTGELFF	TGCGCCAGCAGCTTGGGCGGGAGTCGGGCGAACACCGGGGAGCTGTTTTTT
TRBD2	TRBJ2-7	TRBV7-8	16	.	CASSQYGRGTSYEQYF	TGTGCCAGCAGCCAATATGGGCGGGGGACCTCCTACGAGCAGTACTTC
TRBD1	TRBJ1-4	TRBV7-9	14	.	CASSPTGVAEKLFF	TGTGCCAGCAGCCCGACAGGGGTTGCTGAAAAACTGTTTTTT
TRBD1	TRBJ1-2	TRBV14	16	.	CASSQLNRGAWGGYTF	TGTGCCAGCAGCCAACTCAACAGGGGAGCCTGGGGTGGCTACACCTTC